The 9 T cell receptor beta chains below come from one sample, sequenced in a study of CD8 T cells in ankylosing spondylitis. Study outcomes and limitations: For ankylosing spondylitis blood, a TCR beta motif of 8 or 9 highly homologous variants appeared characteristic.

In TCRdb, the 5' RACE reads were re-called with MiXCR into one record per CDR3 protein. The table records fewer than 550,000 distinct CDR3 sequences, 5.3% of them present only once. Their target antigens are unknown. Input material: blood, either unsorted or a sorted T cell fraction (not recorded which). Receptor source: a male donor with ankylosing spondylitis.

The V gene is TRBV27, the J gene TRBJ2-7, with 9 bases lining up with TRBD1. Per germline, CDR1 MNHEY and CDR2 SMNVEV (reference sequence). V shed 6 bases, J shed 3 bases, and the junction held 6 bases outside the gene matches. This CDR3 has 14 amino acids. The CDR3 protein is CASREQGASYEQYF. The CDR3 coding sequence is TGTGCCAGCAGGGAACAGGGGGCGAGCTACGAGCAGTACTTC.

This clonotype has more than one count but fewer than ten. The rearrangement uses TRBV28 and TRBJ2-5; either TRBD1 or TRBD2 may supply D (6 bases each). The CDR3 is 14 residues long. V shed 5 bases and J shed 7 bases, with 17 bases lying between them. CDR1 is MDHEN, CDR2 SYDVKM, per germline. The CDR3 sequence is CASSPPGGTRTQYF. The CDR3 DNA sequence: TGTGCCAGCAGTCCCCCCGGGGGCACAAGGACCCAGTACTTC.

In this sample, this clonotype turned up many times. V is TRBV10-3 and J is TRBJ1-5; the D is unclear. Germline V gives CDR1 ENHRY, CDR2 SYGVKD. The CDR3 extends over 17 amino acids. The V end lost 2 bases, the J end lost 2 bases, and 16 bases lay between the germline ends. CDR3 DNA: TGTGCCATCAGTGAGGTGCCAGACGAGATGGGCAATCAGCCCCAGCATTTT. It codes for CAISEVPDEMGNQPQHF.

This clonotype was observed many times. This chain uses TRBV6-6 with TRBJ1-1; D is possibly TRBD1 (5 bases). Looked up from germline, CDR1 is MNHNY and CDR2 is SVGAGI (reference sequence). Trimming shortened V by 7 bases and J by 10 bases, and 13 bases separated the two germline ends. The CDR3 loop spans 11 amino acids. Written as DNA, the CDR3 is TGTGCCAGCACCACGGGGGGGGTAGCTTTCTTT. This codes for CASTTGGVAFF.

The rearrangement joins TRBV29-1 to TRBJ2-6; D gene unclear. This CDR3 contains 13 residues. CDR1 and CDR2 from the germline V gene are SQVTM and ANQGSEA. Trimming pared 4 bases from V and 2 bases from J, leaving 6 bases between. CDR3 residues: CSVGWAGANVLTF. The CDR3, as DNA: TGCAGCGTTGGATGGGCTGGGGCCAACGTCCTGACTTTC.

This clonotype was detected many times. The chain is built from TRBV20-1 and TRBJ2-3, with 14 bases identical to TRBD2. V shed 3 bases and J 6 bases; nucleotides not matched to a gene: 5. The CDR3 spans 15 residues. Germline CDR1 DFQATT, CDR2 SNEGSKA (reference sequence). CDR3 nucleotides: TGCAGTGCTAGGGGACTAGCGGGAGTTGGTGATACGCAGTATTTT. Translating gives CSARGLAGVGDTQYF.

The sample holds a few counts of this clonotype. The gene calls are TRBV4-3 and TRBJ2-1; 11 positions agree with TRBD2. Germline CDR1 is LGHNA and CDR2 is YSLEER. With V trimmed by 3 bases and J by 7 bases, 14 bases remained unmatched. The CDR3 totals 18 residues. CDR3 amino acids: CASSQQITTSGGRNEQFF. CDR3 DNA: TGCGCCAGCAGCCAGCAGATTACAACTAGCGGGGGACGGAATGAGCAGTTCTTC.

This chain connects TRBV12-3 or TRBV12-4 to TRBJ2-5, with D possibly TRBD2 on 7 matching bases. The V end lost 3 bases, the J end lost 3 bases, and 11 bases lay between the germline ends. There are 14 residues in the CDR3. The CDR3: CASSFRGAKETQYF. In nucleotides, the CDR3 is TGTGCCAGCAGTTTCCGGGGGGCCAAAGAGACCCAGTACTTC.

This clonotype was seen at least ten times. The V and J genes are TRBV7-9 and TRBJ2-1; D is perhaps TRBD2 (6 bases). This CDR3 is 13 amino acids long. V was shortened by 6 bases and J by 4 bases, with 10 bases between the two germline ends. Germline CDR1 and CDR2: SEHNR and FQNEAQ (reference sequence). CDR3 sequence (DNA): TGTGCCAGCAGTCGCGGGGCATACAATGAGCAGTTCTTC. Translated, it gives CASSRGAYNEQFF.